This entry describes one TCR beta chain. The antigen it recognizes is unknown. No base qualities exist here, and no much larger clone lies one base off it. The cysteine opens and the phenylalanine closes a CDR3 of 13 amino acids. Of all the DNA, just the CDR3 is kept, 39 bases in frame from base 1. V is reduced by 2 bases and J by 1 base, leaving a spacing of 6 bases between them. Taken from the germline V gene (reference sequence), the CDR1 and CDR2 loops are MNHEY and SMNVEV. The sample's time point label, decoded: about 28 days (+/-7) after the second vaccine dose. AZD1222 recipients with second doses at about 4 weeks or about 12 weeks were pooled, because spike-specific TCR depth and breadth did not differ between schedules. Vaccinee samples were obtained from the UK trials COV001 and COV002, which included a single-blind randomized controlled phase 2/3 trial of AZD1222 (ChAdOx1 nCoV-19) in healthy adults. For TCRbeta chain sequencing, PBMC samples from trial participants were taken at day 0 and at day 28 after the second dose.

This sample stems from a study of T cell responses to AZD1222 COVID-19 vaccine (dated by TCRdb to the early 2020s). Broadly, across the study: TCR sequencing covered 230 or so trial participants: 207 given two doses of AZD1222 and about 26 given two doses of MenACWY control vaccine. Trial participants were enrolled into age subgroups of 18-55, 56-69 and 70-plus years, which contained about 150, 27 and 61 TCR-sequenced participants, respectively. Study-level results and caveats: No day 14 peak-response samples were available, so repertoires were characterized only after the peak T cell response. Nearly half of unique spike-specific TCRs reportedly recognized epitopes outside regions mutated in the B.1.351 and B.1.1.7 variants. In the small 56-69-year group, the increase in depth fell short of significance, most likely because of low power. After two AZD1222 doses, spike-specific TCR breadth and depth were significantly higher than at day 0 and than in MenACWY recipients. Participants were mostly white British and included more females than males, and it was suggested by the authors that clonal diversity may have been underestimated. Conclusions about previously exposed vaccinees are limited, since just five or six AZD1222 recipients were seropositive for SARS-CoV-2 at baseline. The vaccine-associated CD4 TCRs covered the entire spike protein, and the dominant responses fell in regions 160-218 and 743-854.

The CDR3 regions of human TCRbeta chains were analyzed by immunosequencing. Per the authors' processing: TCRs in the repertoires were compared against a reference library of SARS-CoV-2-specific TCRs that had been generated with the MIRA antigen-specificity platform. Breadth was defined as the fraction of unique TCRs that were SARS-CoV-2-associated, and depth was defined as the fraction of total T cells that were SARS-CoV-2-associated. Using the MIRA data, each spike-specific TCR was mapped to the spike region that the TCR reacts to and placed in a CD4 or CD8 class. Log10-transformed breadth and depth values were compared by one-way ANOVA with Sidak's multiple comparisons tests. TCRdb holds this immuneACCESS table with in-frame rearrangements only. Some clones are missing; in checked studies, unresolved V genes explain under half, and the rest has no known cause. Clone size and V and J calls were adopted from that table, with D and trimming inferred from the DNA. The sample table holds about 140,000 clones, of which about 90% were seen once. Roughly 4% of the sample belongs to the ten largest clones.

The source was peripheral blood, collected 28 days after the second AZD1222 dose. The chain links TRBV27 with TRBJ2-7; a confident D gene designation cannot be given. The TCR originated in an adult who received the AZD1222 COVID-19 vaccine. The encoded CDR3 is CASSLITSYEQYF. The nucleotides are TGTGCCAGCAGTTTAATTACGTCCTACGAGCAGTACTTC.